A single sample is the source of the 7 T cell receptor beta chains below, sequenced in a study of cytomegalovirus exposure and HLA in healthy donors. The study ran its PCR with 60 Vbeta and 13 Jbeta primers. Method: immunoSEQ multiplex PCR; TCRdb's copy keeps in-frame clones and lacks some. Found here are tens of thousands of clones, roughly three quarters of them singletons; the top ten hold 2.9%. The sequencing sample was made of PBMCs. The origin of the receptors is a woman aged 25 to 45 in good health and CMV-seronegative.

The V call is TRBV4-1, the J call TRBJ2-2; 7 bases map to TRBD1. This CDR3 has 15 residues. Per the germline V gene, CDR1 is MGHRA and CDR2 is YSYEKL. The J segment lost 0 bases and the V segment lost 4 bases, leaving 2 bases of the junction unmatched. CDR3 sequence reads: CASSRDRANTGELFF. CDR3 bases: TGCGCCAGCAGCCGAGACAGGGCGAACACCGGGGAGCTGTTTTTT.

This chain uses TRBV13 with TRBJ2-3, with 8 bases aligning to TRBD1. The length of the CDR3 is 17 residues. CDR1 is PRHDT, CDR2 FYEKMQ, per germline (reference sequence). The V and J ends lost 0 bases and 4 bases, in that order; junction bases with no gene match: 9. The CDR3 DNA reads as TGTGCCAGCAGCTTAGGCAGTCAGGGGGCGCAGGCAGATACGCAGTATTTT. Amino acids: CASSLGSQGAQADTQYF.

The CDR3 region has the DNA TGTGCCAGCACGCCGGGGGGCGGGACAGATACGCAGTATTTT. This codes for CASTPGGGTDTQYF. The chain combines TRBV7-2 with TRBJ2-3, with D perhaps TRBD2 (7 bases). The length of the CDR3 is 14 residues. Trimming took 7 bases from V and 3 from J, leaving 14 bases between them. CDR1 and CDR2 (germline): SGHTA, FQGNSA.

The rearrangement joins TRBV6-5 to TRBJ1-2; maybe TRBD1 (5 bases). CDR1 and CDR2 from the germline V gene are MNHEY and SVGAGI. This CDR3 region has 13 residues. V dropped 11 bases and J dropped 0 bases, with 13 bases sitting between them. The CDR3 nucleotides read TGTGCCGCGCAACCCAGGGCTAACTATGGCTACACCTTC. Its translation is CAAQPRANYGYTF.

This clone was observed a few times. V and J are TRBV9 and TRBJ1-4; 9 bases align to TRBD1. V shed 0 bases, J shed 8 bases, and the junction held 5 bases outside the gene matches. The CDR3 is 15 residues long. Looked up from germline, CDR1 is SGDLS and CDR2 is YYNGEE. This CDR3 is CASSVEGTGFEKLFF. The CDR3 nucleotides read TGTGCCAGCAGCGTAGAAGGGACAGGGTTCGAAAAACTGTTTTTT.

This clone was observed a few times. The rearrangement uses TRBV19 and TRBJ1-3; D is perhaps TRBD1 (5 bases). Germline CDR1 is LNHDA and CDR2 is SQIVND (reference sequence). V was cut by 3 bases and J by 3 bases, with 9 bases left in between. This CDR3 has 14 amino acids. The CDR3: CASSIQGGGNTIYF. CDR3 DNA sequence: TGTGCCAGTAGTATCCAGGGAGGTGGAAACACCATATATTTT.

This CDR3 reads CSVEGIDTHSTDTQYF. The CDR3 DNA reads as TGCAGCGTTGAAGGCATAGACACCCATAGCACAGATACGCAGTATTTT. J is TRBJ2-3 and V is TRBV29-1; unclear D gene. This CDR3 has 16 residues. Germline assignment: CDR1 SQVTM and CDR2 ANQGSEA. V was cut by 1 base and J by 0 bases, with 14 bases left in between.